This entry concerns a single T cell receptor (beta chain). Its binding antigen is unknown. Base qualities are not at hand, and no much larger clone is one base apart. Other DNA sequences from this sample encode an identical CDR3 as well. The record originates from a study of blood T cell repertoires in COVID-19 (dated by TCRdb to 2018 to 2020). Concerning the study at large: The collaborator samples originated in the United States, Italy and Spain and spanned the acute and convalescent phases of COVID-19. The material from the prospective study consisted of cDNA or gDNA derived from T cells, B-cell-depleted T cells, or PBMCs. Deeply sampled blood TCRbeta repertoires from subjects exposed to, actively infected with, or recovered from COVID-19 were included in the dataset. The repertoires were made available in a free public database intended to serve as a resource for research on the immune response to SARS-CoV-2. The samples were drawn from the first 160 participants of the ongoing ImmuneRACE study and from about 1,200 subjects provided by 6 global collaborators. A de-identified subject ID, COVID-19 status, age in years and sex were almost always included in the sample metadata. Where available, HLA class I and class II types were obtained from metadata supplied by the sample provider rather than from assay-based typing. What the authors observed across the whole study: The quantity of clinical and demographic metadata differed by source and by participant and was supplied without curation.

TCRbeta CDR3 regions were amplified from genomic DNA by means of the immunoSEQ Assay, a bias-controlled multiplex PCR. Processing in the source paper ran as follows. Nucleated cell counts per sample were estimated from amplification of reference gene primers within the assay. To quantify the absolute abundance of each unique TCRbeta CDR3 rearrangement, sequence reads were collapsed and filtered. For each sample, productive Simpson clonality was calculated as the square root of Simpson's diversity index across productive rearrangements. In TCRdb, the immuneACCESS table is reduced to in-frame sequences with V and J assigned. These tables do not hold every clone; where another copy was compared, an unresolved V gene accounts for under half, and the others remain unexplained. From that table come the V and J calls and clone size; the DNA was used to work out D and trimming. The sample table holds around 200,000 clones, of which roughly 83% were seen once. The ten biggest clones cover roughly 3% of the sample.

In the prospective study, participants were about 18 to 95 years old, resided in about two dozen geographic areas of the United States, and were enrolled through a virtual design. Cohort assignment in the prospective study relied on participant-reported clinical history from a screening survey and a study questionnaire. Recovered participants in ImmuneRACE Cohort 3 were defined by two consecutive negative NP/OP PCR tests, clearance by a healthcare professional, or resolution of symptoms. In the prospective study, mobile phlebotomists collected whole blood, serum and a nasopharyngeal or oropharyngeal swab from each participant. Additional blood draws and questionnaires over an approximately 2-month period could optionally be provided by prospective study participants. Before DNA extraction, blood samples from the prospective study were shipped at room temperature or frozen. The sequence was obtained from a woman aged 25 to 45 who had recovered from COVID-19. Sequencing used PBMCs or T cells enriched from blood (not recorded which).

The sequence in DNA is TGCGCCAGCAGCTTAGGAGGATCATCCTACAATGAGCAGTTCTTC. This sequence encodes CASSLGGSSYNEQFF. In this chain, TRBV5-1 is recombined with TRBJ2-1; TRBD2 might be the D gene, on 5 matching bases. Trimming takes 2 bases from V and 1 base from J, and the germline ends sit 10 bases apart. The germline V gene specifies SGHRS as CDR1 and YFSETQ as CDR2. From its cysteine to its phenylalanine, the CDR3 spans 15 amino acids. The only DNA kept is the CDR3, 45 bases in frame from the first base. This CDR3, with the reference TRBV5-1 and TRBJ2-1 proteins standing in past its ends, gives the full variable domain KAGVTQTPRYLIKTRGQQVTLSCSPISGHRSVSWYQQTPGQGLQFLFEYFSETQRNKGNFPGRFSGRQFSNSRSEMNVSTLELGDSALYLCASSLGGSSYNEQFFGPGTRLTVL.